Shown below are 5 T cell receptor beta chains from a single sample sequenced in a study of identical twins. TCRdb analysed the 5' RACE reads with MiXCR anew, one entry per CDR3 protein. Seen here are 1.5 million to 2 million distinct CDR3 sequences, roughly a third observed once, and the top ten hold 0.25% to 0.3%. Input material: cord blood. Receptor source: a newborn girl in good health.

The chain employs TRBV20-1 and TRBJ2-1, with TRBD2 matching over 10 bases. CDR3 length: 15 residues. The V segment lost 0 bases and the J segment 3 bases; nucleotides outside the gene matches: 2. Looked up from germline, CDR1 is DFQATT and CDR2 is SNEGSKA (reference sequence). As DNA, the CDR3 is TGCAGTGCTAGAGAATCTAGCGGGGGCTACAATGAGCAGTTCTTC. It specifies CSARESSGGYNEQFF.

This clonotype appeared a few times. V usage is TRBV5-1 and J usage is TRBJ1-5; TRBD1 might be the D (5 bases). Per the germline V gene, CDR1 is SGHRS and CDR2 is YFSETQ. CDR3 length equals 15 residues. The germline V and J ends were trimmed by 0 bases and 2 bases, with 9 bases remaining between them. This CDR3 is CASSLGDGGNQPQHF. CDR3 sequence (DNA): TGCGCCAGCAGCTTGGGGGACGGAGGCAATCAGCCCCAGCATTTT.

This chain links TRBV12-3 or TRBV12-4 with TRBJ1-1, with D unresolved. The CDR3 is 17 residues long. V lost 7 bases, J lost 0 bases, and 21 bases lay in between. The CDR3 spells CASTLWRGLSVNTEAFF. The DNA for the CDR3 is TGTGCCAGCACCCTGTGGCGGGGTTTGAGCGTGAACACTGAAGCTTTCTTT.

V gene TRBV7-9 combines with J gene TRBJ2-1; tentatively, D is TRBD2 (5 bases). V lost 1 base and J 4 bases, leaving 11 bases between the germline ends. The CDR3 is made up of 15 amino acids. Germline loops: CDR1 SEHNR, CDR2 FQNEAQ (reference sequence). The CDR3 DNA is TGTGCCAGCAGCTTAGAGGAGCGGATATACAATGAGCAGTTCTTC. Its protein product is CASSLEERIYNEQFF.

This clonotype was observed at least ten times. The chain carries TRBV12-3 or TRBV12-4 and TRBJ2-5, with TRBD1 matching 9 bases. The trim removed 1 base at V and 11 bases at J, leaving 5 bases unmatched. This CDR3 region has 13 residues. CDR3: CASSLEGQGEQYF. The CDR3 coding sequence is TGTGCCAGCAGTTTAGAGGGACAGGGTGAGCAGTACTTC.